One T cell receptor (beta chain) is described in this entry. The clone's antigen remains unknown. It has no much larger one-base neighbor in the sample; base qualities were not kept. Genomic DNA was isolated from the sorted cells so that the TCRbeta CDR3 region could be sequenced. The immunoSEQ Assay was used for sequencing of TCRbeta CDR3 regions. The table was pulled from immuneACCESS by TCRdb, which kept in-frame rearrangements only. Such tables lose some clones; where checked, under half of the loss comes from unresolved V genes, and the rest has no known cause. The sample table records 35,000 to 40,000 clones; approximately 84% of these occur just once. The biggest ten clones account for less than 20% of the sample. This record belongs to a study of OX40 agonist ivuxolimab in advanced cancers. Regarding the research as a whole: Ivuxolimab was an agonistic, fully human IgG2 monoclonal antibody directed against OX40 (CD134), a costimulatory receptor. Intravenous ivuxolimab was administered to patients every 2 weeks at six dose levels: 0.01, 0.1, 0.3, 1.5, 3 and 10 mg/kg. Among the roughly 52 dose-escalation patients, about 19 had hepatocellular carcinoma, 15 or so melanoma, 9 renal cell carcinoma and 9 head and neck cancer. In the dose-escalation cohort, approximately 80% of patients were male, and the mean age was 60 years with a range of roughly 20 to 79. Prior anti-PD-1, anti-PD-L1 or anti-CTLA-4 therapy was permitted, and checkpoint inhibitors had been received by about two fifths of dose-escalation patients. Partial responses occurred in three dose-escalation patients: two with cutaneous melanoma and one with hepatocellular carcinoma. Peripheral TCRbeta sequencing was intended to test whether TCR sequence diversity was altered and clonal T-cell expansion was caused by ivuxolimab. The paper describes the monotherapy dose-escalation part (N of about 52 patients) of the phase I trial of ivuxolimab.

The germline ends are 9 bases apart after V is trimmed by 0 bases and J by 1 base. Inclusive of the bounding cysteine and phenylalanine, the CDR3 is 15 residues long. The only DNA kept is the CDR3, 45 bases in frame from the first base. From a lookup of the germline V gene, CDR1 and CDR2 are SGDLS and YYNGEE. The trial excluded patients who had a history of autoimmune disease or who were on systemic immunosuppression. Peripheral blood for TCR sequencing was drawn from every dose cohort at baseline, at cycle 4 day 1 and at cycle 7 day 1. Samples were obtained from an open-label, multicenter, first-in-human phase I dose-escalation trial of ivuxolimab. The trial enrolled adults with locally advanced or metastatic head and neck squamous cell, hepatocellular, melanoma or renal cell carcinoma. CD4+ and CD8+ T cells were sorted separately from peripheral blood before TCR sequencing. Findings and caveats that apply to the study as a whole: Antigen specificity was not determined for the clonally expanded peripheral T cells. Clonal expansion of both CD4+ and CD8+ blood T cells was observed from baseline to week 6 at doses 0.1 to 3.0 mg/kg. After ivuxolimab, CD8+ T cells had more expanded clones than CD4+ T cells on average. In the 0.1-3.0 mg/kg groups, partial responders were among the patients with the lowest normalized peripheral clonal expansion, particularly in CD8+ T cells. Low levels of normalized T-cell clonal expansion were also seen in some nonresponding patients.

This clonotype originated in an adult with an advanced solid tumor such as melanoma, head and neck, liver or kidney cancer. The rearrangement joined TRBV9 to TRBJ2-3; tentative D gene TRBD2, with 5 bases matching. The input for sequencing was CD4+ or CD8+ T cells sorted from blood, taken in a trial of the OX40 agonist ivuxolimab. The DNA is as follows: TGTGCCAGCAGCGTAGAAGGACTCCGCACAGATACGCAGTATTTT. Its protein reads: CASSVEGLRTDTQYF.